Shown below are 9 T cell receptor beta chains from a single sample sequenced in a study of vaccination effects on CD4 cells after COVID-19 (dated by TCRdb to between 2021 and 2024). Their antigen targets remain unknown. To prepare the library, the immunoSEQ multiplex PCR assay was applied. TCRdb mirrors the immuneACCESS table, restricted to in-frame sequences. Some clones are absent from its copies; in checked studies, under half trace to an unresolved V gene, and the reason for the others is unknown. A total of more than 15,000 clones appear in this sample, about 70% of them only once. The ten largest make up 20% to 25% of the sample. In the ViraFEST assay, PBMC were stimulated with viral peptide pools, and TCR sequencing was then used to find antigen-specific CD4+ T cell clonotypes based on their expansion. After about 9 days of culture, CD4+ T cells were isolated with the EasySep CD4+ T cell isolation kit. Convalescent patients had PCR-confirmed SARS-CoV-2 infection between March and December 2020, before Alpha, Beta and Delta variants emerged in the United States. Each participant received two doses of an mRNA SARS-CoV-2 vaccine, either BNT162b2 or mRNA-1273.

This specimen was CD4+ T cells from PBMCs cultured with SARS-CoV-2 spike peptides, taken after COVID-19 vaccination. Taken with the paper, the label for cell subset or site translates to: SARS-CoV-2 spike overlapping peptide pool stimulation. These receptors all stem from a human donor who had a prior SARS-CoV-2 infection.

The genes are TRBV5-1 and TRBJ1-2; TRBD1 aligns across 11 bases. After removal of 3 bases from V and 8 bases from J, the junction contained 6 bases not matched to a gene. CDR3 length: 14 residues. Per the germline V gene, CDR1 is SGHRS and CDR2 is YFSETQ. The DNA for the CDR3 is TGCGCCAGCAGCTCGGACGGGACAGGGGGGGGCTACACCTTC. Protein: CASSSDGTGGGYTF.

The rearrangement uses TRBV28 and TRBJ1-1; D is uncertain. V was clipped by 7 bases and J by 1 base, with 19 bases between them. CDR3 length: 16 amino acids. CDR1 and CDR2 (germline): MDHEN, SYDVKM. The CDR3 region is CASTSPKTRGNTEAFF. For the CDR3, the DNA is TGTGCCAGCACCAGCCCCAAAACCCGGGGGAACACTGAAGCTTTCTTT.

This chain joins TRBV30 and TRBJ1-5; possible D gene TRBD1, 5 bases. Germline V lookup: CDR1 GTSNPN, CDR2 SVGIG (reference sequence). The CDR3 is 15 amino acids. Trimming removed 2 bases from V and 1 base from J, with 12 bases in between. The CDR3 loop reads CAWSRQGDSNQPQHF. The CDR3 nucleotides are TGTGCCTGGAGTCGGCAGGGCGACAGCAATCAGCCCCAGCATTTT. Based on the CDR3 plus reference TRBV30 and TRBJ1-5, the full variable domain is SQTIHQWPATLVQPVGSPLSLECTVEGTSNPNLYWYRQAAGRGLQLLFYSVGIGQISSEVPQNLSASRPQDRQFILSSKKLLLSDSGFYLCAWSRQGDSNQPQHFGDGTRLSIL.

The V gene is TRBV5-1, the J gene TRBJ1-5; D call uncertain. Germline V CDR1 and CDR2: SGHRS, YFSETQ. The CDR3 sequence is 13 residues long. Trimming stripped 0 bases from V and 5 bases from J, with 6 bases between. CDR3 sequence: CASSLVGDQPQHF. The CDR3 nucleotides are TGCGCCAGCAGCTTGGTCGGCGATCAGCCCCAGCATTTT.

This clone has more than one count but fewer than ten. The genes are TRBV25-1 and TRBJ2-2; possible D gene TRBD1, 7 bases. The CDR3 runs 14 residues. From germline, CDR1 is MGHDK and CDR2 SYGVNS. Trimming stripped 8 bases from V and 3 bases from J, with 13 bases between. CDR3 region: CASRPRGDTGELFF. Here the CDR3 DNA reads TGTGCCAGCCGTCCCAGGGGGGACACCGGGGAGCTGTTTTTT.

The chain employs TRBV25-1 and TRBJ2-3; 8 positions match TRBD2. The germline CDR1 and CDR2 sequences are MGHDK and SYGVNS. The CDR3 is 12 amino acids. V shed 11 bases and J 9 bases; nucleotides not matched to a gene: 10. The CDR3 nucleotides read TGTGCCGCCGGGGGGGGACTCGGCACGCAGTATTTT. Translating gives CAAGGGLGTQYF.

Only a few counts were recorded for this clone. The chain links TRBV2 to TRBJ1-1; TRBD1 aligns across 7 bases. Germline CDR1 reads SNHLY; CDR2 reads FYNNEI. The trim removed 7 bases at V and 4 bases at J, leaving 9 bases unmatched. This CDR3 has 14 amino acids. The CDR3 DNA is TGTGCCAGCACCGTACAGGGGAGGGTCACTGAAGCTTTCTTT. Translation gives CASTVQGRVTEAFF.

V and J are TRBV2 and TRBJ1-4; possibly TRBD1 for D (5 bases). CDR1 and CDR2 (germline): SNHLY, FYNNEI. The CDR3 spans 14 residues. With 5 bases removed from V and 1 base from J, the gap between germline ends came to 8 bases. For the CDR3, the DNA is TGTGCCAGCAGTCGCAGGGAAACTAATGAAAAACTGTTTTTT. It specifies CASSRRETNEKLFF.

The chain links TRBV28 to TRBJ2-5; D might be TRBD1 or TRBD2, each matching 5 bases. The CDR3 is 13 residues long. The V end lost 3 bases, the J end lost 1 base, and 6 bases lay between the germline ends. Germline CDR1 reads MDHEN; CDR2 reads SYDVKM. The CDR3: CASSFGGQETQYF. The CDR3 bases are TGTGCCAGCAGTTTTGGGGGCCAAGAGACCCAGTACTTC.